The clone carrying this T cell receptor beta chain was found a few times. The antigen is unknown. The entry originates in a study of regulatory T cells in long-lasting Graves disease. General observations from the study: It was peripheral blood alone, not thyroid tissue, that was studied. Whereas 1,000 or so public clonotypes were shared by new patients, persistent patients shared more, at under 3,000.

Building the TCR beta libraries relied on iRepertoire HTBI primers, and CDR3 regions underwent Arm-PCR. TCRdb redid the calling of the multiplex PCR reads with MiXCR, one entry per CDR3 protein. This sample yields about 400,000 distinct CDR3 sequences, of which less than 25% are seen a single time; less than 25% belongs to the top ten. After removal of 0 bases from V and 4 bases from J, the junction contained 18 bases not matched to a gene. CDR3 length equals 20 residues. In germline, CDR1 is DFQATT, CDR2 SNEGSKA (reference sequence). The sample's time point: persistent/refractory GD, antithyroid drugs over 5 years with positive TRAb. Isolated PBMC RNA provided the starting material for the TCR library.

The origin of this receptor is a female donor with Graves disease. Sequencing was performed on peripheral blood mononuclear cells (PBMCs), taken when the disease was refractory, from a patient treated with antithyroid drugs. This chain uses TRBV20-1 with TRBJ2-5; 12 nucleotides align to TRBD2. The CDR3 reads CSARDLMGTGMGLAGETQYF. The CDR3 nucleotides are TGCAGTGCTAGAGATCTCATGGGGACAGGGATGGGACTAGCGGGAGAGACCCAGTACTTC.